The subject of this entry is one T cell receptor beta chain. This record comes from a study of blood T cell repertoires in COVID-19. Overall study context: The samples span acute and convalescent COVID-19 from the United States, Italy and Spain. T cells, B-cell-depleted T cells, or PBMCs provided the cDNA or gDNA that served as material.

The participants were between roughly 18 and 100 years old and came from 24 US areas. Authors' analysis steps: Researchers report that nucleated cell counts were estimated from reference gene primer amplification. Libraries were prepared by immunoSEQ multiplex PCR; TCRdb keeps only in-frame clonotypes and omits some of them. V and J calls and clone size are as listed in that table; D and trimming were resolved from the DNA. The sample contains about 250,000 clones, 80% to 90% of which appear only once. CDR1 is GTSNPN, CDR2 SVGIG, per germline (reference sequence). V was pared by 4 bases and J by 4 bases, with 16 bases between. The CDR3 has 14 residues.

The material sequenced was PBMCs or T cells enriched from blood (not recorded which). The J gene is TRBJ1-1, the V gene TRBV30; weak D call: TRBD1 (6 bases). The sequence was collected from a woman between 40 and 55 years old who had been exposed to COVID-19. In nucleotides, the CDR3 is TGTGCCTGGACACCACAGGGAGCCCCCACTGAAGCTTTCTTT. This gives the protein CAWTPQGAPTEAFF.